A single sample is the source of the 20 T cell receptor beta chains below, sequenced in a study of blood T cell repertoires in COVID-19. Using immunoSEQ multiplex PCR, the repertoire was profiled, and TCRdb retains in-frame clones only, with some absent. The sample lists some 360,000 clones, around nine tenths occurring once. Sample: PBMCs or T cells enriched from blood (not recorded which). The receptors were sampled from a woman aged 25 to 45 who had been exposed to COVID-19.

V usage is TRBV5-5 and J usage is TRBJ2-3, with D maybe TRBD1 (6 bases). Germline V gives CDR1 SGHKS, CDR2 YYEKEE (reference sequence). The CDR3 is 14 amino acids. V shed 3 bases and J shed 4 bases, with 12 bases lying between them. In DNA, the CDR3 is TGTGCCAGCAGCTCCACAGGGCTCGCAGATACGCAGTATTTT. It yields the protein CASSSTGLADTQYF.

CDR3 bases: TGTGCCAGCAGTTTAGAGTCCACAGGCCGCTATGGCTACACCTTC. Protein: CASSLESTGRYGYTF. The chain carries TRBV28 and TRBJ1-2; the D gene is possibly TRBD1 (5 bases). The germline V gene has CDR1 MDHEN and CDR2 SYDVKM. V lost 2 bases to trimming and J lost 4 bases, with 14 bases between them. This CDR3 is 15 amino acids long.

The count of this clone is one. This chain joins TRBV28 and TRBJ2-2, with D maybe TRBD1 (5 bases). CDR3 length: 16 amino acids. In germline, CDR1 is MDHEN, CDR2 SYDVKM. V lost 7 bases to trimming and J lost 3 bases, with 18 bases between them. In DNA form, the CDR3 reads TGTGCCAGCACAAGATTCCAGGGCCGATACACCGGGGAGCTGTTTTTT. Amino acid sequence: CASTRFQGRYTGELFF.

The chain has TRBV30 and TRBJ1-1, with D tentatively TRBD1 (6 bases). V was cut by 0 bases and J by 1 base, with 15 bases left in between. The CDR3 is 16 amino acids. CDR1 is GTSNPN and CDR2 is SVGIG in the germline V gene (reference sequence). The chain's CDR3 is CAWSVWGTPRNTEAFF. CDR3 in DNA: TGTGCCTGGAGTGTATGGGGGACACCCAGGAACACTGAAGCTTTCTTT.

V and J are TRBV15 and TRBJ1-3; D may be TRBD1 (5 bases). Germline V gene sequence: CDR1 LNHNV, CDR2 YYDKDF (reference sequence). CDR3 size: 16 residues. The V end lost 1 base, the J end lost 4 bases, and 14 bases lay between the germline ends. The CDR3 DNA sequence: TGTGCCACCAGCAGAGCCAACGCGGGGCGAGGAAACACCATATATTTT. Amino acids: CATSRANAGRGNTIYF. The entire variable domain, with the rest obtained from reference TRBV15 and TRBJ1-3, is as follows: DAMVIQNPRYQVTQFGKPVTLSCSQTLNHNVMYWYQQKSSQAPKLLFHYYDKDFNNEADTPDNFQSRRPNTSFCFLDIRSPGLGDTAMYLCATSRANAGRGNTIYFGEGSWLTVV.

The rearrangement links TRBV7-3 to TRBJ2-3, with D uncertain. Germline lookup yields CDR1 SGHTA and CDR2 FQGTGA. The ends were cut back, 5 bases at V and 6 bases at J, with 9 bases in the middle. The CDR3 totals 12 residues. For the CDR3, the DNA is TGTGCCAGCAGCGCACTCGGGGATACGCAGTATTTT. Protein product: CASSALGDTQYF.

This rearrangement joins TRBV2 to TRBJ2-1; D is uncertain. The germline CDR1 and CDR2 sequences are SNHLY and FYNNEI. V lost 4 bases to trimming and J lost 5 bases, with 9 bases between them. The CDR3 covers 13 residues. CDR3 DNA sequence: TGTGCCAGCAGTGTTCCAGTAAACAATGAGCAGTTCTTC. Protein sequence: CASSVPVNNEQFF.

The chain recombines TRBV28 with TRBJ1-5; TRBD1 aligns across 9 bases. Germline loops: CDR1 MDHEN, CDR2 SYDVKM. V lost 7 bases to trimming and J lost 6 bases; unmatched junction nucleotides: 7. The CDR3 is 14 residues long. The CDR3 reads CASIKQGAGQPQHF. The CDR3 DNA reads as TGTGCCAGCATCAAACAGGGGGCTGGTCAGCCCCAGCATTTT.

J is TRBJ2-7 and V is TRBV3-1 (or the pseudogene TRBV3-2); D may be TRBD1 (5 bases). V shed 4 bases and J shed 4 bases, with 8 bases lying between them. This CDR3 has 12 residues. Germline V lookup: CDR1 LGHDT, CDR2 YNNKEL (reference sequence). CDR3 region: CASSRQSYEQYF. In DNA, the CDR3 is TGTGCCAGCAGCCGACAGTCATACGAGCAGTACTTC.

V usage is TRBV30 and J usage is TRBJ1-5; D is uncertain. This CDR3 is 12 amino acids long. V lost 2 bases and J 2 bases, leaving 4 bases between the germline ends. The germline gives CDR1 GTSNPN, CDR2 SVGIG (reference sequence). This CDR3 is CAWSQGNQPQHF. CDR3 coding DNA: TGTGCCTGGAGTCAGGGCAATCAGCCCCAGCATTTT. The variable domain in full, completed from reference TRBV30 and TRBJ1-5, reads SQTIHQWPATLVQPVGSPLSLECTVEGTSNPNLYWYRQAAGRGLQLLFYSVGIGQISSEVPQNLSASRPQDRQFILSSKKLLLSDSGFYLCAWSQGNQPQHFGDGTRLSIL.

V gene TRBV5-5 combines with J gene TRBJ1-2; 7 bases are a match to TRBD1. The germline gives CDR1 SGHKS, CDR2 YYEKEE (reference sequence). The V segment lost 4 bases and the J segment 3 bases; nucleotides outside the gene matches: 3. The CDR3 sequence is 13 residues long. The CDR3 reads CASSLGQDYGYTF. The CDR3 nucleotides read TGTGCCAGCAGCCTTGGACAGGACTATGGCTACACCTTC.

The chain employs TRBV18 and TRBJ1-4; D remains unclear. This CDR3 has 13 amino acids. CDR1 is KGHSH and CDR2 is LQKENI in the germline V gene. V was trimmed by 2 bases and J by 12 bases, leaving 13 bases between them. The CDR3 here is CASSPARTGELFF. CDR3 coding DNA: TGTGCCAGCTCACCAGCCAGGACCGGGGAACTGTTTTTT.

The rearrangement joins TRBV6-5 to TRBJ1-1; D not certain. This CDR3 is built from 13 residues. From germline, CDR1 is MNHEY and CDR2 SVGAGI. Trimming pared 6 bases from V and 4 bases from J, leaving 12 bases between. This chain's CDR3 is CASREGWSTEAFF. CDR3 sequence (DNA): TGTGCCAGCAGGGAGGGTTGGTCCACTGAAGCTTTCTTT.

The chain carries TRBV19 and TRBJ2-1; 11 positions agree with TRBD1. The trim removed 8 bases at V and 7 bases at J, leaving 7 bases unmatched. CDR1 and CDR2 (germline): LNHDA, SQIVND (reference sequence). There are 14 residues in the CDR3. The CDR3 spells CASGGQGAINEQFF. The CDR3 bases are TGTGCCAGTGGAGGACAGGGGGCGATTAATGAGCAGTTCTTC. The entire variable domain, with the rest obtained from reference TRBV19 and TRBJ2-1, is as follows: DGGITQSPKYLFRKEGQNVTLSCEQNLNHDAMYWYRQDPGQGLRLIYYSQIVNDFQKGDIAEGYSVSREKKESFPLTVTSAQKNPTAFYLCASGGQGAINEQFFGPGTRLTVL.

J is TRBJ2-7 and V is TRBV13; no reliable D call. Between the trimmed V and J ends, which lost 3 bases and 3 bases, there was a span of 3 bases. CDR3 length: 11 amino acids. CDR1 PRHDT and CDR2 FYEKMQ come from the germline V gene (reference sequence). The CDR3 loop reads CASSFNYEQYF. DNA for the CDR3: TGTGCCAGCAGCTTTAACTACGAGCAGTACTTC. Using reference TRBV13 and TRBJ2-7 for the parts outside the CDR3, the full variable domain is AAGVIQSPRHLIKEKRETATLKCYPIPRHDTVYWYQQGPGQDPQFLISFYEKMQSDKGSIPDRFSAQQFSDYHSELNMSSLELGDSALYFCASSFNYEQYFGPGTRLTVT.

The rearrangement links TRBV5-8 to TRBJ2-1; 9 bases are shared with TRBD1. V lost 4 bases, J lost 8 bases, and 10 bases stayed unmatched. The CDR3 loop spans 15 amino acids. The germline V gene has CDR1 SGHTS and CDR2 YDEGEE. CDR3 region: CASSQGQGLLHEQFF. The CDR3 DNA follows: TGTGCCAGCAGCCAAGGACAGGGGCTTCTCCATGAGCAGTTCTTC.

The CDR3 DNA is TGTGCCAGCAGCGTAGGAGATTCTAGCACAGATACGCAGTATTTT. This codes for CASSVGDSSTDTQYF. The chain uses TRBV9 and TRBJ2-3; no definite D call. The CDR3 is made up of 15 amino acids. CDR1 SGDLS and CDR2 YYNGEE come from the germline V gene. Trimming removed 0 bases from V and 0 bases from J, with 8 bases in between.

The CDR3 region has the DNA TGTGCCAGCAGTCTTGAGGGCCCCTCCTACAATGAGCAGTTCTTC. Translating it yields CASSLEGPSYNEQFF. The chain has TRBV27 and TRBJ2-1; D is perhaps TRBD2 (5 bases). CDR3 size: 15 residues. V was trimmed by 5 bases and J by 0 bases, leaving 11 bases between them. From germline, CDR1 is MNHEY and CDR2 SMNVEV (reference sequence).

The V gene is TRBV29-1, the J gene TRBJ1-5; the match to TRBD1 covers 8 bases. Germline V gene sequence: CDR1 SQVTM, CDR2 ANQGSEA. The CDR3 has 14 amino acids. V lost 6 bases to trimming and J lost 7 bases; unmatched junction nucleotides: 11. CDR3 nucleotide sequence: TGCAGCGTACGAACAGGGGGAAGCGGCCAGCCCCAGCATTTT. Its translation: CSVRTGGSGQPQHF.

This clone was picked up a small number of times. The chain recombines TRBV11-2 with TRBJ1-1; D remains unclear. V was shortened by 5 bases and J by 4 bases, with 14 bases between the two germline ends. The CDR3 sequence is 14 residues long. Germline assignment: CDR1 SGHAT and CDR2 FQNNGV. Here the CDR3 reads CASSPPGRVTEAFF. DNA of the CDR3: TGTGCCAGCAGCCCACCGGGAAGGGTCACTGAAGCTTTCTTT.